There are a few counts of the clone carrying this TCR beta chain. Antigen: not known. The CDR3 has 19 residues. Germline V gene sequence: CDR1 LNHNV, CDR2 YYDKDF (reference sequence). V gave up 7 bases and J gave up 3 bases; unmatched junction bases: 15. These data come from a study of identical twins. Every one of the donors was a healthy Caucasian. General study points: Zero-insertion analyses could be partly confounded by invariant MAIT and iNKT cells. Out-of-frame alpha sequences common to twins were enriched for low generation probability.

Unique molecular identifiers were in the cDNA, with template-switch universal primer binding. TCRdb recomputed calls from the 5' RACE reads with MiXCR, one row per CDR3 protein. The table lists roughly 710,000 distinct CDR3 sequences, around 5.7% of them singletons. This clonotype was sampled from a man between 18 and 35 years old in good health. The chain employs TRBV15 and TRBJ2-2, with 12 bases that match TRBD1. The specimen sequenced was naive T cells sorted from blood. The CDR3, as DNA: TGTGCCACCACCACCCCCGGGACAGGGGGCTTTGGGTACACCGGGGAGCTGTTTTTT. It translates to CATTTPGTGGFGYTGELFF. Based on the CDR3 plus reference TRBV15 and TRBJ2-2, the full variable domain is DAMVIQNPRYQVTQFGKPVTLSCSQTLNHNVMYWYQQKSSQAPKLLFHYYDKDFNNEADTPDNFQSRRPNTSFCFLDIRSPGLGDTAMYLCATTTPGTGGFGYTGELFFGEGSRLTVL.